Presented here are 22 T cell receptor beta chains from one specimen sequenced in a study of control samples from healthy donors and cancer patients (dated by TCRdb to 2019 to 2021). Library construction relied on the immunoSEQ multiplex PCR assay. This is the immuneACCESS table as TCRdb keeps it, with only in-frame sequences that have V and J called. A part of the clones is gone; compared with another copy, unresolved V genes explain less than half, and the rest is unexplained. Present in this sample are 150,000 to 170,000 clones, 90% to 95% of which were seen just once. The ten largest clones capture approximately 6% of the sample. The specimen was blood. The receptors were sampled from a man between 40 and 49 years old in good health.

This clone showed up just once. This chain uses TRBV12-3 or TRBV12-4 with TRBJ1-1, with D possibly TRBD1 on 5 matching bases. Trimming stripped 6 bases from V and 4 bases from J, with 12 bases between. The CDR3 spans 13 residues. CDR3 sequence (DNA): TGTGCCAGCAGCGCAACAGGAATCACTGAAGCTTTCTTT. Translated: CASSATGITEAFF.

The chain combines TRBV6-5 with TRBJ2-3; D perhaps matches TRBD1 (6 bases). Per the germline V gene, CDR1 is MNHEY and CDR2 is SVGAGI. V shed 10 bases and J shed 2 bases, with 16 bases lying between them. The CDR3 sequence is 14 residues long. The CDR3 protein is CATLKQGLTDTQYF. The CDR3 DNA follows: TGTGCCACCCTGAAGCAGGGGCTCACAGATACGCAGTATTTT.

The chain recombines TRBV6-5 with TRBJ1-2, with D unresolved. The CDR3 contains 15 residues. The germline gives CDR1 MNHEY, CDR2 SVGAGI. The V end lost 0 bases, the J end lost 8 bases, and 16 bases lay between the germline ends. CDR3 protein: CASSYSRVSPGGYTF. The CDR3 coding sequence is TGTGCCAGCAGTTACTCGAGGGTCAGCCCGGGGGGCTACACCTTC.

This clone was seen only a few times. CDR3 in DNA: TGTGCCAGCAGCTTACAAACAGGCTGGGTCTCTGGAAACACCATATATTTT. Its protein is CASSLQTGWVSGNTIYF. The rearrangement uses TRBV7-2 and TRBJ1-3; possibly TRBD1 for D (5 bases). V lost 2 bases and J 0 bases, leaving 14 bases between the germline ends. Per the germline V gene, CDR1 is SGHTA and CDR2 is FQGNSA. The CDR3 covers 17 residues. The whole variable domain, remainder taken from reference TRBV7-2 and TRBJ1-3, is GAGVSQSPSNKVTEKGKDVELRCDPISGHTALYWYRQSLGQGLEFLIYFQGNSAPDKSGLPSDRFSAERTGGSVSTLTIQRTQQEDSAVYLCASSLQTGWVSGNTIYFGEGSWLTVV.

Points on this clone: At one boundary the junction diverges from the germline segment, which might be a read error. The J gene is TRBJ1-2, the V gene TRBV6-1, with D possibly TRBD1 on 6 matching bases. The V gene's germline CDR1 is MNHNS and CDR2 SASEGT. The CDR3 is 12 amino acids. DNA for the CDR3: TGTGCCAGCAGTGAAGCCCTCTGGACAGCTTTCTTC. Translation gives CASSEALWTAFF.

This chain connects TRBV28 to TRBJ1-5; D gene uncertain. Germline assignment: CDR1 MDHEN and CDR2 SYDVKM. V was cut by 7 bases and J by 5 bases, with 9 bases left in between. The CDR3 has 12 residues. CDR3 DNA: TGTGCCAGCATCGGGTCCCATCAGCCCCAGCATTTT. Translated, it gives CASIGSHQPQHF. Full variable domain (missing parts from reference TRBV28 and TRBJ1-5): DVKVTQSSRYLVKRTGEKVFLECVQDMDHENMFWYRQDPGLGLRLIYFSYDVKMKEKGDIPEGYSVSREKKERFSLILESASTNQTSMYLCASIGSHQPQHFGDGTRLSIL.

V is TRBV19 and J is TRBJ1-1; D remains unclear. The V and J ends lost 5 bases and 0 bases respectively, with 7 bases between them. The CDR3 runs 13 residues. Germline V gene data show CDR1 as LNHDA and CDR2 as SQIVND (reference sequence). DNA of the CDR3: TGTGCCAGTAGTGGCAGCCTGAACACTGAAGCTTTCTTT. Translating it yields CASSGSLNTEAFF.

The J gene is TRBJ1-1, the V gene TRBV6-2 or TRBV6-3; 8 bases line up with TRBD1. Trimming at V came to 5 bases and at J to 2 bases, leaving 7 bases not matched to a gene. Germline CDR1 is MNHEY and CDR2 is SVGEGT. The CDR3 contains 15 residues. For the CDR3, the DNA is TGTGCCAGCAGTCCGCAGGGGGCTCGCAACACTGAAGCTTTCTTT. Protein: CASSPQGARNTEAFF.

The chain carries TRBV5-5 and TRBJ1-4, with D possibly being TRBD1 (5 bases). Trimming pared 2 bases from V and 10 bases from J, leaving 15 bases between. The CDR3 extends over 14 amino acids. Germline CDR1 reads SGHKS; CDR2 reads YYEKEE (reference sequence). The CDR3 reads CASSFYGQLGKLFF. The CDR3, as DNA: TGTGCCAGCAGCTTTTACGGACAACTGGGAAAACTGTTTTTT.

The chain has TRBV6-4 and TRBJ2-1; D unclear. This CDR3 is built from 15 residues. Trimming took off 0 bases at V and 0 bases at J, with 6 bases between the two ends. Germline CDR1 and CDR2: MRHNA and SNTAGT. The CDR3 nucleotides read TGTGCCAGCAGTGACTCTTGGAGCTCCTACAATGAGCAGTTCTTC. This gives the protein CASSDSWSSYNEQFF.

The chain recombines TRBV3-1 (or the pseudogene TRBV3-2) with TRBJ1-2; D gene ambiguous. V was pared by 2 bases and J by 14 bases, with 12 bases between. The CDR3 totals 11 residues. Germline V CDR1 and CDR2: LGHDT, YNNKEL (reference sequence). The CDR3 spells CASSQYSGLTF. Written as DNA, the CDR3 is TGTGCCAGCAGCCAATATAGCGGCCTTACCTTC.

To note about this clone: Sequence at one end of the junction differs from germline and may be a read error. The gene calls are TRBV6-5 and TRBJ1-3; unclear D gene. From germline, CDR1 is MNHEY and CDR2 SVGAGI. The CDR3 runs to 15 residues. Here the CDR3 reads CASSYTYSAGSTIYF. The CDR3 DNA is TGTGCCAGCAGTTACACCTACTCGGCTGGAAGCACCATATATTTT.

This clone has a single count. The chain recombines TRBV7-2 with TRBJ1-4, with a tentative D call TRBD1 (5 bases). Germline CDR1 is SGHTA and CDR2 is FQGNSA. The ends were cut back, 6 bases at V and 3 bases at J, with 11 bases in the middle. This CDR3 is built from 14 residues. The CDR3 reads CASRPPGANEKLFF. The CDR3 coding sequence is TGTGCCAGCAGGCCCCCGGGGGCTAATGAAAAACTGTTTTTT.

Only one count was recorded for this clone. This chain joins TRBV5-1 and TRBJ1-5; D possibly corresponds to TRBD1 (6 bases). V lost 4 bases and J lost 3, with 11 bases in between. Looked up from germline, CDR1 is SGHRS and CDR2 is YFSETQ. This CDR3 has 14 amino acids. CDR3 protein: CASSETGPNQPQHF. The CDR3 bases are TGCGCCAGCAGCGAGACAGGTCCCAATCAGCCCCAGCATTTT.

The CDR3 nucleotides read TGTGCCAGCAGTAACTACCTCAGGGGGAGATCAGATACGCAGTATTTT. Translation: CASSNYLRGRSDTQYF. This rearrangement joins TRBV6-5 to TRBJ2-3; 7 bases fit TRBD1. Trimming at V came to 5 bases and at J to 4 bases, leaving 12 bases not matched to a gene. Germline V gene data show CDR1 as MNHEY and CDR2 as SVGAGI. CDR3 size: 16 residues.

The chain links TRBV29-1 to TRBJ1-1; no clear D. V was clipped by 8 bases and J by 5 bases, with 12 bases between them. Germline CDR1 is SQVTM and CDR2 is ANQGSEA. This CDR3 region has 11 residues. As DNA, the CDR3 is TGCAGCCATTCGCGGGGAACTGAAGCTTTCTTT. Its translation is CSHSRGTEAFF.

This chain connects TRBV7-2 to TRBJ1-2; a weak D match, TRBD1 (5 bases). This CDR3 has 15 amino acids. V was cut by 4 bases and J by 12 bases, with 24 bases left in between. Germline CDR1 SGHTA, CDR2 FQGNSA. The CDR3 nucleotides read TGTGCCAGCAGCTCCAACCCAGGGACTTCCACAACAAACACCTTC. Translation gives CASSSNPGTSTTNTF.

CDR3 DNA sequence: TGTGCCAGCAGCTTATCGGGGGTCACTGAAGCTTTCTTT. Encoded protein: CASSLSGVTEAFF. This chain links TRBV7-9 with TRBJ1-1, with D possibly being TRBD1 (5 bases). Germline loops: CDR1 SEHNR, CDR2 FQNEAQ (reference sequence). This CDR3 spans 13 amino acids. V dropped 2 bases and J dropped 4 bases, with 8 bases sitting between them.

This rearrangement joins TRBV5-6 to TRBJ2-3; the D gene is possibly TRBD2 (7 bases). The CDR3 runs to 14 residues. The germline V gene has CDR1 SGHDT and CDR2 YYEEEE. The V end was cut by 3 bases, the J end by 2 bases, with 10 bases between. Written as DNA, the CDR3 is TGTGCCAGCAGCTGGGGGGGGCTCACAGATACGCAGTATTTT. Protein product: CASSWGGLTDTQYF. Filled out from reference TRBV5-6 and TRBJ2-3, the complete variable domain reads DAGVTQSPTHLIKTRGQQVTLRCSPKSGHDTVSWYQQALGQGPQFIFQYYEEEERQRGNFPDRFSGHQFPNYSSELNVNALLLGDSALYLCASSWGGLTDTQYFGPGTRLTVL.

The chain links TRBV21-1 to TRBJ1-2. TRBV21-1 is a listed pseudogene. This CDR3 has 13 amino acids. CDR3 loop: CASSTGTGYGYTF. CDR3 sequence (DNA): TGTGCCAGCAGTACGGGGACTGGGTATGGCTACACCTTC.

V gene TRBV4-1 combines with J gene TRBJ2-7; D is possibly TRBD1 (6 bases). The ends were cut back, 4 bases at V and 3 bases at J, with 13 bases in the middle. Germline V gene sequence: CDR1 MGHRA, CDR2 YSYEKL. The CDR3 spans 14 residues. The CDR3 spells CASSPGQLDYEQYF. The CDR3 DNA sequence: TGCGCCAGCAGCCCGGGACAACTAGACTACGAGCAGTACTTC.

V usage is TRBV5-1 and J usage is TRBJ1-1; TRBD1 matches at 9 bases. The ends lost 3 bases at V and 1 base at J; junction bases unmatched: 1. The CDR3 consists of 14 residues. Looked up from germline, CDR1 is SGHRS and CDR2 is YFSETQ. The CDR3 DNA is TGCGCCAGCAGCTGGGGACAGGGGAACACTGAAGCTTTCTTT. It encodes CASSWGQGNTEAFF.